This T cell receptor (beta chain) was documented in a study of blood T cells in healthy people across ages. Study-wide findings and caveats: The diversity estimates, figures obtained from one million T cells, were considered underestimates.

V trimming: 7 bases; J trimming: 10 bases; junction bases outside the gene matches: 10. CDR1 and CDR2 (germline): MDHEN, SYDVKM. This CDR3 has 13 residues. Concerning this clonotype: The antigen is not known.

Then a second PCR, running roughly 7 to 11 cycles, was carried out with a sample-barcoded 5' primer and a J-beta primer mix. MiXCR, applied by TCRdb to the 5' RACE reads, yields one record per CDR3 protein. The sample has about 640,000 distinct CDR3 sequences, roughly 50% seen once; the top ten hold over 30%. This receptor was obtained from a man between 60 and 75 years old in good health. The sample comprised blood. The V and J genes are TRBV28 and TRBJ2-5; 9 bases are shared with TRBD2. CDR3 coding DNA: TGTGCCAGCACCACCGCGGGGGGGCTGGACCAGTACTTC. Translation: CASTTAGGLDQYF.